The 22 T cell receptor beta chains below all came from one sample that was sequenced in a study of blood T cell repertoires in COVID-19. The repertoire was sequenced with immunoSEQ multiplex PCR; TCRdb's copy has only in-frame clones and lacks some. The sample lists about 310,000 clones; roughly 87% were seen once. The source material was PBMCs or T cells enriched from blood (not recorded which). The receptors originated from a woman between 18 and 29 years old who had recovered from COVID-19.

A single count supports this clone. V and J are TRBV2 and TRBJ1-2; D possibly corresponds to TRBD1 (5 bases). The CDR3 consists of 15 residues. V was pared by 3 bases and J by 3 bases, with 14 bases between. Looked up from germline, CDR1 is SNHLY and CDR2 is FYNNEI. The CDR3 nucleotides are TGTGCCAGCAGTGACGGGGGACCATTTGACTATGGCTACACCTTC. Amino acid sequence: CASSDGGPFDYGYTF.

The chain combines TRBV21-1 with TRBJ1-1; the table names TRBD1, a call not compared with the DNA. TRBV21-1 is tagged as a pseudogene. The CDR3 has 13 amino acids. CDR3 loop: CASSKRGTNEAFF. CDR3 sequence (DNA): TGTGCCAGCAGCAAAAGGGGCACGAATGAAGCTTTCTTT.

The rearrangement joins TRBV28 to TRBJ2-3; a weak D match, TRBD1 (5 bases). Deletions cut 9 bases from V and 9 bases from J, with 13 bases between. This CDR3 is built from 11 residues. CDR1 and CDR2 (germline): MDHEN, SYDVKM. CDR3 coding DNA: TGTGCCAGTTGGGGCGAGATGACGCAGTATTTT. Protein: CASWGEMTQYF.

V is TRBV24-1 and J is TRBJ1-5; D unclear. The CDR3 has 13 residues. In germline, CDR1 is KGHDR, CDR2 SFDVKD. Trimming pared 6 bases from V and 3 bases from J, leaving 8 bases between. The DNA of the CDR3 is TGTGCCACCAGTCAAGGAGTCAATCAGCCCCAGCATTTT. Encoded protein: CATSQGVNQPQHF.

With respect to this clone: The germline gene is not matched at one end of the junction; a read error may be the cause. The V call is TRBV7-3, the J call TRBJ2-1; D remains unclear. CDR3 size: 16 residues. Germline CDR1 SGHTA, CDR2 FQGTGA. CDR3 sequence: CASSLTPSAAYNEQFF. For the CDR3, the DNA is TGTGCCAGCAGCCTAACCCCCAGTGCAGCGTACAATGAGCAGTTCTTC. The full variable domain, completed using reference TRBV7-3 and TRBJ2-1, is GAGVSQTPSNKVTEKGKYVELRCDPISGHTALYWYRQSLGQGPEFLIYFQGTGAADDSGLPNDRFFAVRPEGSVSTLKIQRTERGDSAVYLCASSLTPSAAYNEQFFGPGTRLTVL.

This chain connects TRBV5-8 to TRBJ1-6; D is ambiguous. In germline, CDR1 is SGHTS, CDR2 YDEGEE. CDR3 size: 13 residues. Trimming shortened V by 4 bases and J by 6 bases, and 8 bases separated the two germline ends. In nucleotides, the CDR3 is TGTGCCAGCAGCCATGGACTTAATTCACCCCTCCACTTT. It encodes CASSHGLNSPLHF.

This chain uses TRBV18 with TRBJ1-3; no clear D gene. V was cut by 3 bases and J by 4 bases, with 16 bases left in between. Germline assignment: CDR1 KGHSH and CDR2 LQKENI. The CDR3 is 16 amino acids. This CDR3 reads CASSPTVGGLGNTIYF. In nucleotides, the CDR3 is TGTGCCAGCTCACCGACCGTCGGAGGGCTCGGAAACACCATATATTTT.

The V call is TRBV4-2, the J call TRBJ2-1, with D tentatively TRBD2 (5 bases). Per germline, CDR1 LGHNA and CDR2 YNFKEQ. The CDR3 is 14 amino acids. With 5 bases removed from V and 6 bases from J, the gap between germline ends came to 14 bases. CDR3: CASSYEGSVNEQFF. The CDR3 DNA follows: TGTGCCAGCAGCTACGAGGGTTCCGTCAATGAGCAGTTCTTC.

This chain's CDR3 is CASSPWTGGVANYGYTF. CDR3 sequence (DNA): TGTGCCAGCAGTCCGTGGACAGGGGGCGTCGCTAACTATGGCTACACCTTC. This chain connects TRBV28 to TRBJ1-2, with TRBD1 identical over 11 bases. CDR1 is MDHEN, CDR2 SYDVKM, per germline. CDR3 length: 17 residues. Unmatched junction bases numbered 8, after V lost 5 bases and J lost 0 bases.

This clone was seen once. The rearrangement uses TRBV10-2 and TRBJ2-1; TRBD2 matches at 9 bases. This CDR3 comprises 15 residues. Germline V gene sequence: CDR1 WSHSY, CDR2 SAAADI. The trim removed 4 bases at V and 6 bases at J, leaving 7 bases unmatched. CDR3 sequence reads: CASSATSGGVNEQFF. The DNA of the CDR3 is TGCGCCAGCAGTGCGACTAGCGGAGGCGTCAATGAGCAGTTCTTC.

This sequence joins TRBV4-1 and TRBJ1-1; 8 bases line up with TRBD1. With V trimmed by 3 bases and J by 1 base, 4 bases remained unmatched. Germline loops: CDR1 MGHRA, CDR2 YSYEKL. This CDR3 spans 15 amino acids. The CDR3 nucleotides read TGCGCCAGCAGCCAGAGACAGGGGTCGAACACTGAAGCTTTCTTT. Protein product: CASSQRQGSNTEAFF.

CDR3 in DNA: TGTGCCAGTGAGGCGGGGGGCTACAATCAGCCCCAGCATTTT. Protein sequence: CASEAGGYNQPQHF. This rearrangement joins TRBV19 to TRBJ1-5, with TRBD1 as a possible D gene (6 bases). This CDR3 is 14 amino acids long. The V and J ends lost 8 bases and 3 bases respectively, with 14 bases between them. CDR1 and CDR2 (germline): LNHDA, SQIVND (reference sequence).

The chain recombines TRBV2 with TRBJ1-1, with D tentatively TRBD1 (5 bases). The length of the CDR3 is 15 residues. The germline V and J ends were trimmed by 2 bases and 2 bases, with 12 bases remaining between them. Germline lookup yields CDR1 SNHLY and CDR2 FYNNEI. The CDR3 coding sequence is TGTGCCAGCAGTGAACAGGGTGTCCGAAACACTGAAGCTTTCTTT. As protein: CASSEQGVRNTEAFF.

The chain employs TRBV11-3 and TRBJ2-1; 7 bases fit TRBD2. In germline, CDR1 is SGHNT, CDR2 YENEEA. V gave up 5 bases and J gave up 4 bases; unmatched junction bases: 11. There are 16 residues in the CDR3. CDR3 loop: CASSAGGAGRYNEQFF. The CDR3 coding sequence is TGTGCCAGCAGCGCCGGGGGAGCGGGGAGATACAATGAGCAGTTCTTC.

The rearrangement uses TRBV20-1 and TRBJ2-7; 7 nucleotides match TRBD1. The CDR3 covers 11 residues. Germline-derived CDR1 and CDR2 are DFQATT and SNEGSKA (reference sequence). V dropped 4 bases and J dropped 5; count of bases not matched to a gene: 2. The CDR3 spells CSATTGDEQYF. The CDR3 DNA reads TGCAGTGCTACCACAGGGGACGAGCAGTACTTC.

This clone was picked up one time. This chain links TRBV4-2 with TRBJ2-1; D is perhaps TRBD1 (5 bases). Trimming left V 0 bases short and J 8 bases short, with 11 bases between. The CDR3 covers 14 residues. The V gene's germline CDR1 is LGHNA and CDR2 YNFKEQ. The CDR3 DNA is TGTGCCAGCAGCCAAGATAGGGGCCGTGATGAGCAGTTCTTC. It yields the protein CASSQDRGRDEQFF.

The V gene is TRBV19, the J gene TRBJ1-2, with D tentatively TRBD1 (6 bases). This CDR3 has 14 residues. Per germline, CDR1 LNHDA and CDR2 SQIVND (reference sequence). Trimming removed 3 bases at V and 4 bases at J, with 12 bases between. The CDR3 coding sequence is TGTGCCAGTAGTATGGACAGTTTTACCTATGGCTACACCTTC. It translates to CASSMDSFTYGYTF.

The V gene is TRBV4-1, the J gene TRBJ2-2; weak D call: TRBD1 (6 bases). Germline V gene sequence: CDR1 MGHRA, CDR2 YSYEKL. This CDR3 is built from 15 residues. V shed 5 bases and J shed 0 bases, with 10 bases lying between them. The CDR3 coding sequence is TGCGCCAGCAGCACGGGACACCCGAACACCGGGGAGCTGTTTTTT. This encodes CASSTGHPNTGELFF.

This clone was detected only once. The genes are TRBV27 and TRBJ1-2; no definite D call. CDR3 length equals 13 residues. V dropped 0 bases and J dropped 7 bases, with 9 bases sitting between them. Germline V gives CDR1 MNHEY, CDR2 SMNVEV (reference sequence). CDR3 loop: CASSLSRFGGYTF. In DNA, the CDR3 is TGTGCCAGCAGTTTATCTCGATTCGGTGGCTACACCTTC.

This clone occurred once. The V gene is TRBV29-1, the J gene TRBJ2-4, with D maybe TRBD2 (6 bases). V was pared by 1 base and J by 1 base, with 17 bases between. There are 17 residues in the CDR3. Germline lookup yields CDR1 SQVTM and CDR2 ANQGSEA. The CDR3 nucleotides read TGCAGCGTTGAAGCTCGGGAGCGACGCCTGGCCAAAAACATTCAGTACTTC. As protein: CSVEARERRLAKNIQYF.

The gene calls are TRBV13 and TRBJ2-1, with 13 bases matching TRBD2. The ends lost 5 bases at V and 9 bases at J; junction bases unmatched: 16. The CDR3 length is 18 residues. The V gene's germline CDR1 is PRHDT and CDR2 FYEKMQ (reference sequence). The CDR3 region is CASSPRTSGGSVFGEQFF. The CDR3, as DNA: TGTGCCAGCAGCCCCCGGACTAGCGGGGGTTCAGTTTTCGGTGAGCAGTTCTTC.

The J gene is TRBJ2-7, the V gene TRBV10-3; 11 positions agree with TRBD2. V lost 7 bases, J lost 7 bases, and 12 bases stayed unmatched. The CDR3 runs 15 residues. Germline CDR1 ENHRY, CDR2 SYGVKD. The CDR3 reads CAITEVAGGSDEQYF. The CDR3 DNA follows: TGTGCCATCACCGAAGTAGCGGGAGGGTCGGATGAGCAGTACTTC.